The 19 T cell receptor beta chains below were found in one sample sequenced in a study of radiotherapy plus CTLA-4 blockade in lung cancer. Sequenced by immunoSEQ multiplex PCR; TCRdb stores in-frame clones only, minus some. The table includes fewer than 95,000 clones, 83% detected once. The sample was peripheral blood, taken from a patient treated with radiotherapy plus ipilimumab. These receptors all stem from a human donor with non-small cell lung cancer who had stable disease on radiotherapy plus ipilimumab.

The rearrangement uses TRBV5-6 and TRBJ1-5; maybe TRBD1 (5 bases). Trimming stripped 7 bases from V and 3 bases from J, with 14 bases between. Germline CDR1 SGHDT, CDR2 YYEEEE. This CDR3 is built from 14 residues. The CDR3 DNA follows: TGTGCCAGCGCCCCCCCGGGGCCCAATCAGCCCCAGCATTTT. As protein: CASAPPGPNQPQHF. Variable domain in full (rest from reference TRBV5-6 and TRBJ1-5): DAGVTQSPTHLIKTRGQQVTLRCSPKSGHDTVSWYQQALGQGPQFIFQYYEEEERQRGNFPDRFSGHQFPNYSSELNVNALLLGDSALYLCASAPPGPNQPQHFGDGTRLSIL.

The chain uses TRBV2 and TRBJ1-5; TRBD1 matches 7 bases. V shed 6 bases and J 1 base; nucleotides not matched to a gene: 0. Germline assignment: CDR1 SNHLY and CDR2 FYNNEI. The CDR3 loop spans 13 amino acids. In nucleotides, the CDR3 is TGTGCCAGCAGGGGACAGAGCAATCAGCCCCAGCATTTT. It codes for CASRGQSNQPQHF. The full variable domain, completed using reference TRBV2 and TRBJ1-5, is EPEVTQTPSHQVTQMGQEVILRCVPISNHLYFYWYRQILGQKVEFLVSFYNNEISEKSEIFDDQFSVERPDGSNFTLKIRSTKLEDSAMYFCASRGQSNQPQHFGDGTRLSIL.

The rearrangement uses TRBV25-1 and TRBJ1-1; 7 nucleotides agree with TRBD1. The CDR3 length is 15 residues. Germline values: CDR1 MGHDK, CDR2 SYGVNS. V dropped 7 bases and J dropped 2; count of bases not matched to a gene: 10. The CDR3 DNA reads as TGTGCCAGCACTCCGGGACAGAGAATAAACACTGAAGCTTTCTTT. Its protein product is CASTPGQRINTEAFF. Looking up the rest from reference TRBV25-1 and TRBJ1-1 gives the full variable domain: EADIYQTPRYLVIGTGKKITLECSQTMGHDKMYWYQQDPGMELHLIHYSYGVNSTEKGDLSSESTVSRIRTEHFPLTLESARPSHTSQYLCASTPGQRINTEAFFGQGTRLTVV.

The chain uses TRBV27 and TRBJ1-2; 8 nucleotides match TRBD1. The V gene's germline CDR1 is MNHEY and CDR2 SMNVEV (reference sequence). The V and J ends lost 6 bases and 6 bases, in that order; junction bases with no gene match: 18. This CDR3 has 17 amino acids. CDR3 sequence (DNA): TGTGCCAGCAGCACACTAACTACCGACAGGGGCGTTAATGGCTACACCTTC. Its protein is CASSTLTTDRGVNGYTF.

V is TRBV7-8 and J is TRBJ2-7; tentatively, D is TRBD2 (6 bases). Per germline, CDR1 SGHVS and CDR2 FQNEAQ. The CDR3 is made up of 14 amino acids. V gave up 5 bases and J gave up 6 bases, with 17 bases separating them. This CDR3 reads CASSPVEGRGEQYF. CDR3 coding DNA: TGTGCCAGCAGCCCAGTGGAGGGCAGAGGCGAGCAGTACTTC.

The chain has TRBV28 and TRBJ2-1; 8 bases agree with TRBD2. Germline V lookup: CDR1 MDHEN, CDR2 SYDVKM. This CDR3 is 15 amino acids long. V gave up 6 bases and J gave up 0 bases; unmatched junction bases: 4. Here the CDR3 reads CASSAGGSSYNEQFF. The DNA for the CDR3 is TGTGCCAGCAGCGCGGGGGGAAGCTCCTACAATGAGCAGTTCTTC.

V is TRBV5-6 and J is TRBJ2-7; 9 positions agree with TRBD1. CDR1 is SGHDT and CDR2 is YYEEEE in the germline V gene. The CDR3 runs 15 residues. J lost 5 bases, V lost 4 bases, and 10 bases had no gene match. The DNA of the CDR3 is TGTGCCAGCAGCCCGGCCGGGACAGGGTCCCACGAGCAGTACTTC. The encoded protein is CASSPAGTGSHEQYF.

The chain joins TRBV30 to TRBJ1-5; D possibly corresponds to TRBD1 (5 bases). V gave up 1 base and J gave up 2 bases, with 6 bases separating them. CDR3 size: 13 residues. Germline V gives CDR1 GTSNPN, CDR2 SVGIG (reference sequence). As DNA, the CDR3 is TGTGCCTGGAGTGGAGGGGGCAATCAGCCCCAGCATTTT. Translation: CAWSGGGNQPQHF.

The V gene is TRBV6-1, the J gene TRBJ2-1; 7 bases line up with TRBD2. Germline assignment: CDR1 MNHNS and CDR2 SASEGT. V dropped 6 bases and J dropped 6; count of bases not matched to a gene: 8. The CDR3 has 14 amino acids. The CDR3 nucleotides are TGTGCCAGCAGCCGGACTAGTACCTCCAATGAGCAGTTCTTC. This gives the protein CASSRTSTSNEQFF.

The count of this clone is one. The chain links TRBV5-4 to TRBJ2-3, with D perhaps matching TRBD1 or TRBD2 (5 bases each). This CDR3 spans 16 amino acids. The germline CDR1 and CDR2 sequences are SGHNT and YYREEE (reference sequence). Between the trimmed V and J ends, which lost 4 bases and 1 base, there was a span of 16 bases. The CDR3 loop reads CASSPGPTVRTDTQYF. The CDR3 DNA follows: TGTGCCAGCAGCCCGGGACCGACCGTCCGCACAGATACGCAGTATTTT.

The CDR3 spells CASSYSFGGGPETQYF. The CDR3 DNA sequence: TGTGCCAGCAGTTACTCGTTCGGGGGAGGGCCGGAGACCCAGTACTTC. The chain has TRBV6-5 and TRBJ2-5; 7 nucleotides match TRBD2. J was trimmed by 5 bases and V by 0 bases; bases with no gene match: 9. The CDR3 covers 16 residues. The germline gives CDR1 MNHEY, CDR2 SVGAGI.

This clone was counted between two and nine times. The chain employs TRBV6-4 and TRBJ1-6; tentatively, D is TRBD1 (6 bases). CDR1 is MRHNA, CDR2 SNTAGT, per germline. This CDR3 is built from 13 residues. Trimming removed 3 bases at V and 10 bases at J, with 10 bases between. Written as DNA, the CDR3 is TGTGCCAGCAGTGAGGGGGGCAGCTCACCCCTCCACTTT. It translates to CASSEGGSSPLHF.

V is TRBV30 and J is TRBJ1-1; a possible D gene is TRBD1 (6 bases). Between the trimmed V and J ends, which lost 0 bases and 9 bases, there was a span of 14 bases. The germline V gene has CDR1 GTSNPN and CDR2 SVGIG (reference sequence). This CDR3 has 13 amino acids. In nucleotides, the CDR3 is TGTGCCTGGAGTGTATACGGTCGGGGGCAAGCTTTCTTT. This encodes CAWSVYGRGQAFF.

V is TRBV10-2 and J is TRBJ1-3; weak D call: TRBD1 (5 bases). Germline V gene sequence: CDR1 WSHSY, CDR2 SAAADI. This CDR3 contains 17 residues. The ends were cut back, 0 bases at V and 4 bases at J, with 16 bases in the middle. CDR3 loop: CASSESWRRGRGNTIYF. In nucleotides, the CDR3 is TGCGCCAGCAGTGAGTCGTGGAGGAGGGGCCGAGGAAACACCATATATTTT.

The chain is built from TRBV18 and TRBJ1-4; no firm D call. This CDR3 region has 17 residues. CDR1 is KGHSH and CDR2 is LQKENI in the germline V gene. V lost 2 bases to trimming and J lost 7 bases, with 20 bases between them. The chain's CDR3 is CASSPRQPRAISEKLFF. The CDR3 DNA is TGTGCCAGCTCACCAAGGCAGCCAAGGGCTATTAGTGAAAAACTGTTTTTT.

The chain couples TRBV7-8 to TRBJ2-1; tentatively, D is TRBD1 or TRBD2 (5 bases each). The CDR3 covers 16 residues. V gave up 1 base and J gave up 8 bases, with 18 bases separating them. The V gene's germline CDR1 is SGHVS and CDR2 FQNEAQ. The CDR3 nucleotides are TGTGCCAGCAGCTTAGTCCGGGACCTCTTGGGGGATGAGCAGTTCTTC. This translates into CASSLVRDLLGDEQFF.

This clone was observed once. The gene calls are TRBV7-9 and TRBJ1-2, with D possibly TRBD1 on 6 matching bases. V dropped 3 bases and J dropped 0 bases, with 17 bases sitting between them. This CDR3 has 17 amino acids. Germline V gene data show CDR1 as SEHNR and CDR2 as FQNEAQ (reference sequence). The CDR3 sequence is CASSFPTRGASNYGYTF. The CDR3 bases are TGTGCCAGCAGCTTCCCTACCCGGGGGGCATCTAACTATGGCTACACCTTC. The full variable domain, rest sourced from reference TRBV7-9 and TRBJ1-2, is DTGVSQNPRHKITKRGQNVTFRCDPISEHNRLYWYRQTLGQGPEFLTYFQNEAQLEKSRLLSDRFSAERPKGSFSTLEIQRTEQGDSAMYLCASSFPTRGASNYGYTFGSGTRLTVV.

This sequence joins TRBV5-1 and TRBJ1-5; D gene unclear. V gave up 0 bases and J gave up 2 bases, with 12 bases separating them. Germline V lookup: CDR1 SGHRS, CDR2 YFSETQ. The CDR3 is 16 amino acids. CDR3 in DNA: TGCGCCAGCAGCTTGGAGGGTCCTGGGGGCAATCAGCCCCAGCATTTT. This translates into CASSLEGPGGNQPQHF.

In DNA form, the CDR3 reads TGTGCCAGCTCATTCGGGACTGGGAACACCGGGGAGCTGTTTTTT. This codes for CASSFGTGNTGELFF. The chain employs TRBV28 and TRBJ2-2; the D gene is possibly TRBD2 (6 bases). Trimming removed 8 bases from V and 1 base from J, with 14 bases in between. The CDR3 length is 15 residues. Germline CDR1 and CDR2: MDHEN and SYDVKM.